The present T cell receptor beta chain was sequenced within a study of T-cell memory formation after mild COVID-19. Germline CDR1 MGHRA, CDR2 YSYEKL. V was clipped by 4 bases and J by 5 bases; unmatched bases: 6. The CDR3 runs to 14 residues. Study conclusions and caveats: The study found contracting CD4+ clones mainly in CM and EM and contracting CD8+ clones in EMRA.

MiXCR, applied by TCRdb to the 5' RACE reads, yields one record per CDR3 protein. The table has about 130,000 distinct CDR3 sequences, approximately 15% seen once; the top ten hold 5.2%. About this clonotype: The antigen remains unidentified.

The chain couples TRBV4-1 to TRBJ2-7; 9 nucleotides agree with TRBD1. This receptor was obtained from a man aged 18 to 29 who had mild COVID-19 (a few samples of this study predate the infection). Cell type and time point are not known. The sequenced material came from PBMCs or a T cell subset sorted from them (not recorded which). CDR3 sequence reads: CASSRTGEGDEQYF. In DNA form, the CDR3 reads TGCGCCAGCAGCCGGACAGGGGAGGGGGACGAGCAGTACTTC.